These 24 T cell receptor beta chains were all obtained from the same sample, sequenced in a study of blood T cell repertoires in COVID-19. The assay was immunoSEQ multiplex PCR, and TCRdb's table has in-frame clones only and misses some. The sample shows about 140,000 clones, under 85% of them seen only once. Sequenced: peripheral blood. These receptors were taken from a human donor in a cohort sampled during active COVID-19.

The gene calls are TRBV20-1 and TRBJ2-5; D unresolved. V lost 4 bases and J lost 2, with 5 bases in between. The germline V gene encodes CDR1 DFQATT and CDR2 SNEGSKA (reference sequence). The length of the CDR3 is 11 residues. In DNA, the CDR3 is TGCAGTGCTAACTGGCAAGAGACCCAGTACTTC. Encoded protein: CSANWQETQYF.

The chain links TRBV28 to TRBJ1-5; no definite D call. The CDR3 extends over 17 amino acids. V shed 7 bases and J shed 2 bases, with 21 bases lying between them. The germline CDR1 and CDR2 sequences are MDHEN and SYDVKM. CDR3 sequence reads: CASTSSGGLLGNQPQHF. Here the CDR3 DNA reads TGTGCCAGCACCTCAAGCGGAGGGCTCTTGGGCAATCAGCCCCAGCATTTT. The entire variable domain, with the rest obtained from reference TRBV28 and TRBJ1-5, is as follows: DVKVTQSSRYLVKRTGEKVFLECVQDMDHENMFWYRQDPGLGLRLIYFSYDVKMKEKGDIPEGYSVSREKKERFSLILESASTNQTSMYLCASTSSGGLLGNQPQHFGDGTRLSIL.

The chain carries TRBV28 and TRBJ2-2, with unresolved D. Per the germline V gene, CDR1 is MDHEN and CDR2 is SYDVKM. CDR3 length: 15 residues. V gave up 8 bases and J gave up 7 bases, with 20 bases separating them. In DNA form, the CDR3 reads TGTGCCAGCCCTCAATTGAACTCTGCTCTCGGGGAGCTGTTTTTT. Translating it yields CASPQLNSALGELFF.

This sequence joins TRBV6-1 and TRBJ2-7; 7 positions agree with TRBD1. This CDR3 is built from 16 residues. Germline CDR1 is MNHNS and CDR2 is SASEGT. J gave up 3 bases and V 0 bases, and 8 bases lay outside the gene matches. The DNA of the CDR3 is TGTGCCAGCAGTGAAGCGCATGTACAGGGGTTCTACGAGCAGTACTTC. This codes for CASSEAHVQGFYEQYF.

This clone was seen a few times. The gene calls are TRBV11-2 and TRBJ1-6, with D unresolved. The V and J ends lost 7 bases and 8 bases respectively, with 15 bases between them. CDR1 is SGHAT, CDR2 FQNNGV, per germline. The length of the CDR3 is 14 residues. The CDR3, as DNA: TGTGCCAGCACCTCCAGGCGGACTTATTCACCCCTCCACTTT. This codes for CASTSRRTYSPLHF.

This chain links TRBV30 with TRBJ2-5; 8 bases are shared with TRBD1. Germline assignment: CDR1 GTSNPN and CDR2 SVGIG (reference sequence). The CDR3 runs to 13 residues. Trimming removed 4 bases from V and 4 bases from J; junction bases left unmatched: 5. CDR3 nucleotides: TGTGCCTGGAATCCAGGGGGCTTAGAGACCCAGTACTTC. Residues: CAWNPGGLETQYF.

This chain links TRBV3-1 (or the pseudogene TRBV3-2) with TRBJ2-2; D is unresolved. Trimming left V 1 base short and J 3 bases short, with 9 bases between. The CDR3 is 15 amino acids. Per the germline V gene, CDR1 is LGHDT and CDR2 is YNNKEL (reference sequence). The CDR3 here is CASSQGSTDTGELFF. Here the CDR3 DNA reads TGTGCCAGCAGCCAAGGTTCCACGGACACCGGGGAGCTGTTTTTT.

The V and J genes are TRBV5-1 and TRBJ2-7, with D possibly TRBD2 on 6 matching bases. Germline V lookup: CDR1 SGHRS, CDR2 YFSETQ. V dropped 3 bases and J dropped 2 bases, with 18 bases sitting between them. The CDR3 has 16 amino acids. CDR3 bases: TGCGCCAGCAGCTGGACCTCGGGACTCACAGCCTACGAGCAGTACTTC. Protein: CASSWTSGLTAYEQYF.

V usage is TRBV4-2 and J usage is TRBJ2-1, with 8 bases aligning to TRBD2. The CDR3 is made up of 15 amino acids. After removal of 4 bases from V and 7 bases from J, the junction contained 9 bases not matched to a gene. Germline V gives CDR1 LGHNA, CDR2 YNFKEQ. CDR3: CASSPWGKRENEQFF. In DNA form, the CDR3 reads TGTGCCAGCAGCCCCTGGGGCAAGCGGGAGAATGAGCAGTTCTTC.

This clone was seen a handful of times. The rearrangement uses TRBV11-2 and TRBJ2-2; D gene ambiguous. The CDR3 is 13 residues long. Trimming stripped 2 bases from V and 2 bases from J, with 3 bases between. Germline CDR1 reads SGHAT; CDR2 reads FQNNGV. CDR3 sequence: CASSLSNTGELFF. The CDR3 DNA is TGTGCCAGCAGCTTATCAAACACCGGGGAGCTGTTTTTT.

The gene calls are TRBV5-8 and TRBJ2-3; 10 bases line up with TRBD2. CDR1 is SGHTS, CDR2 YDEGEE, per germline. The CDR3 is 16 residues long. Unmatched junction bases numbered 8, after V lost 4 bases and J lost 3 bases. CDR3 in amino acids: CASSVGSGRGTDTQYF. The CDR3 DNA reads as TGTGCCAGCAGCGTGGGGAGCGGGAGGGGAACAGATACGCAGTATTTT.

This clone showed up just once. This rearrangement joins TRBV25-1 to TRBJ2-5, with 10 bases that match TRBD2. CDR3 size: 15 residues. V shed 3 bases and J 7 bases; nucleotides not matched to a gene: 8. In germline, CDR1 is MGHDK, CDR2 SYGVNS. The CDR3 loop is CASSDTGTSVGTQYF. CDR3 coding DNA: TGTGCCAGCAGTGACACCGGGACTAGCGTTGGGACCCAGTACTTC. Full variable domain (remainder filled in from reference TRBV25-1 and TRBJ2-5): EADIYQTPRYLVIGTGKKITLECSQTMGHDKMYWYQQDPGMELHLIHYSYGVNSTEKGDLSSESTVSRIRTEHFPLTLESARPSHTSQYLCASSDTGTSVGTQYFGPGTRLLVL.

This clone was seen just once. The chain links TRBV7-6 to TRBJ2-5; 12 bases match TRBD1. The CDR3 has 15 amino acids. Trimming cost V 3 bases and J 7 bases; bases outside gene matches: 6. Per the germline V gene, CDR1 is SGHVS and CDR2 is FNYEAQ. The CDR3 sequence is CASSLGQGARGTQYF. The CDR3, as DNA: TGTGCCAGCAGCTTGGGACAGGGGGCGCGAGGGACCCAGTACTTC.

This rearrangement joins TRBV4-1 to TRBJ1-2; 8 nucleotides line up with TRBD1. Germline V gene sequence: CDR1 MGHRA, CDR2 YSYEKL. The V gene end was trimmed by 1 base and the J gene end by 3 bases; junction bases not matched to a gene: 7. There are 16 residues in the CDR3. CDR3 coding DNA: TGCGCCAGCAGCCAAGCGCGGACAGGGAAGGACTATGGCTACACCTTC. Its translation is CASSQARTGKDYGYTF.

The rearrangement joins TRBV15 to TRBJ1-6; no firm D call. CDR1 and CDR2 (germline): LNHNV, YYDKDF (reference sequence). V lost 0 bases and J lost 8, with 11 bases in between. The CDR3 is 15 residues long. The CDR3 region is CATSRDTRRDSPLHF. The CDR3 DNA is TGTGCCACCAGCAGAGATACCAGGCGGGATTCACCCCTCCACTTT.

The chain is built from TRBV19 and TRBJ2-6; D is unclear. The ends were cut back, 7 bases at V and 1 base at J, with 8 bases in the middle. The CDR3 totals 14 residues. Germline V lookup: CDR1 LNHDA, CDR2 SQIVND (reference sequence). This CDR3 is CASNLRSGANVLTF. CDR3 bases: TGTGCCAGTAACCTCAGATCTGGGGCCAACGTCCTGACTTTC.

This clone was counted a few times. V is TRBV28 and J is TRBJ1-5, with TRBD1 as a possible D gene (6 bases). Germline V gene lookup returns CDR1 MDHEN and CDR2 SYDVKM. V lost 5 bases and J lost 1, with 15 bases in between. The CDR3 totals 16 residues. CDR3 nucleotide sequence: TGTGCCAGCAGTGAAAACACAGGGTTGAGCAATCAGCCCCAGCATTTT. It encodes CASSENTGLSNQPQHF.

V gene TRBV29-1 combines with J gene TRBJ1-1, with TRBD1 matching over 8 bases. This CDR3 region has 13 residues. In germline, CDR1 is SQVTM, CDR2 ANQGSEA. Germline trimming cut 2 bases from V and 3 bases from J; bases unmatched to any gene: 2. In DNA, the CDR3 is TGCAGCGTTGAATTGGGACAGGACACTGAAGCTTTCTTT. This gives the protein CSVELGQDTEAFF.

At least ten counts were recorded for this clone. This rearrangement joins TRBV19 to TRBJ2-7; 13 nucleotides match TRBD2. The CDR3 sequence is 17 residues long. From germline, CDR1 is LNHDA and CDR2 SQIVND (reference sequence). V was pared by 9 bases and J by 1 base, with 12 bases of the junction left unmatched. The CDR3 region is CARVGPGLAGCSYEQYF. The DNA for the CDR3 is TGTGCCAGGGTGGGACCGGGACTAGCGGGATGTTCCTACGAGCAGTACTTC.

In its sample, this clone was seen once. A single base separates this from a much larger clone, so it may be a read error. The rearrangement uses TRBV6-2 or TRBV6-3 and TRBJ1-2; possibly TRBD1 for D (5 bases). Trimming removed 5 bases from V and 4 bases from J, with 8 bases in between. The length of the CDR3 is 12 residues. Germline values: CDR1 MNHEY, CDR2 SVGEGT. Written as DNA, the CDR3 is TGTGCCAGCAGTGCGACAGCCTATGGCTACACCTTC. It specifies CASSATAYGYTF.

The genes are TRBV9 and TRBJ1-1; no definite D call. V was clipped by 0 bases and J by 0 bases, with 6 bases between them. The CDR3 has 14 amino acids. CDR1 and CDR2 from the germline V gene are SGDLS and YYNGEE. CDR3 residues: CASSVVSMNTEAFF. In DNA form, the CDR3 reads TGTGCCAGCAGCGTAGTCTCTATGAACACTGAAGCTTTCTTT.

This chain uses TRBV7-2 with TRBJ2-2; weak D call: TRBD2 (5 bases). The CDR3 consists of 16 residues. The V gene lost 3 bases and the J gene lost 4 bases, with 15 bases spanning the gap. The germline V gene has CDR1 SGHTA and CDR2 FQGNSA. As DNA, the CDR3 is TGTGCCAGCAGCTTGCTGTCTAGCACCCCCACCGGGGAGCTGTTTTTT. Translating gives CASSLLSSTPTGELFF.

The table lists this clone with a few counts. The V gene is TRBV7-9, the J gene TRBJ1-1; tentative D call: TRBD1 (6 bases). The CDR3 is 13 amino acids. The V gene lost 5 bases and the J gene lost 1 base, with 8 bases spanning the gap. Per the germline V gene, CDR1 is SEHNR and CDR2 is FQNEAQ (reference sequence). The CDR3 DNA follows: TGTGCCAGCAGCCGGACAGCGAACACTGAAGCTTTCTTT. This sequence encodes CASSRTANTEAFF.

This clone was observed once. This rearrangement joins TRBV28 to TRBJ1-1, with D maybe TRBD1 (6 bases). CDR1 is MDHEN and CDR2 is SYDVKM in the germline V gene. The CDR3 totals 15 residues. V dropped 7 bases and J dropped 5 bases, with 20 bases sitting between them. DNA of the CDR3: TGTGCCAGCATCCCCTCCAGGGGTGTTGAGACTGAAGCTTTCTTT. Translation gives CASIPSRGVETEAFF.